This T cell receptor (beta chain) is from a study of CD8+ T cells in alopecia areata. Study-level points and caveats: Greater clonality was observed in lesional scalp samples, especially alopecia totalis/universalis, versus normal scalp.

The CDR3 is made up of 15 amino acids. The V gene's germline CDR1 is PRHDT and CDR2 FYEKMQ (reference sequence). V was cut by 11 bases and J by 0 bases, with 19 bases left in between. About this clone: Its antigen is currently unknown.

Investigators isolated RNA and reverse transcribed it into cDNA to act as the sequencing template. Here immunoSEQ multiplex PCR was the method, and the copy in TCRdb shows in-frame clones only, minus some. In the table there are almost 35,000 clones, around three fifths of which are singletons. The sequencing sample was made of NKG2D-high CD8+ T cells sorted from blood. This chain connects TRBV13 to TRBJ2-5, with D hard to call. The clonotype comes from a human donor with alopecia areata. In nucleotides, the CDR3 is TGTGCCTCTAAGACCTGGGGATTGTACCAAGAGACCCAGTACTTC. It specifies CASKTWGLYQETQYF. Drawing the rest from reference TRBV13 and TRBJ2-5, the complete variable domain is AAGVIQSPRHLIKEKRETATLKCYPIPRHDTVYWYQQGPGQDPQFLISFYEKMQSDKGSIPDRFSAQQFSDYHSELNMSSLELGDSALYFCASKTWGLYQETQYFGPGTRLLVL.